This T cell receptor (beta chain) stems from a study of blood T cell repertoires in COVID-19 (TCRdb year 2020). Some background on the complete study: Samples from collaborators originated in the United States, Italy and Spain and spanned both the acute and convalescent phases of COVID-19. Where available, HLA class I and class II types were taken from metadata supplied by the sample provider and were not determined by assay-based typing. A freely available public database, intended as a resource for researchers studying the immune response to SARS-CoV-2, is where the repertoires were released. Samples came from the ongoing ImmuneRACE study (first 160 participants) plus 1,254 subjects from 6 global collaborators. Subjects who had been exposed to COVID-19, were actively infected with it, or had recovered from it provided the deeply sampled blood TCRbeta repertoires that made up the dataset. The prospective study material was composed of cDNA or gDNA derived from T cells, B-cell-depleted T cells, or PBMCs. Sample metadata almost always included a de-identified subject ID, COVID-19 status, age in years and sex.

In Seattle, one collaborating source enrolled patients while the infection was active and tracked those patients longitudinally over the course of disease. Whole blood was collected in K2EDTA tubes by collaborating institutions according to the institutions' own protocols. For TCRbeta analysis, collaborators shipped samples as frozen whole blood, isolated PBMCs, or DNA extracted from either of those sample types. TCRbeta CDR3 regions were amplified from genomic DNA by means of the immunoSEQ Assay, a bias-controlled multiplex PCR. On the study's bioinformatics: Nucleated cell counts per sample were estimated from amplification of reference gene primers within the assay. To quantify the absolute abundance of each unique TCRbeta CDR3 rearrangement, sequence reads were collapsed and filtered. For each sample, productive Simpson clonality was calculated as the square root of Simpson's diversity index over productive rearrangements. TCRdb took over this immuneACCESS table, retaining in-frame rearrangements with V and J assigned. Such tables are incomplete; in checked studies, under half of the missing clones stem from an unresolved V gene, and the remainder is unexplained. V and J calls and clone size are copied from that table; D and trimming were computed from the DNA. Across this sample there are tens of thousands of clones, with approximately 86% seen only once. In total, the top ten clones hold 6.3% of the sample.

The CDR3 runs 14 amino acids, cysteine and phenylalanine included. Only the CDR3 region is kept as DNA, spanning 42 bases read in frame from base 1. Sequences MNHEY (CDR1) and SVGAGI (CDR2) are obtained from the germline V gene. The germline V and J ends show losses of 6 bases and 4 bases respectively, and no gene match explains 3 bases of the junction. On this clone: The clone's antigen remains unknown. Per-base quality was not reported, and no clone a single base away is much larger than it.

Results the study describes overall, beyond this receptor: Clinical and demographic metadata were provided uncurated, with the amount varying by source and participant.

The TCR originated in a man older than 75 with COVID-19, enrolled during active disease. This sequence uses TRBV6-5 and TRBJ1-3; 10 junctional bases match TRBD1. The sequenced material came from peripheral blood. In nucleotide form, the sequence is TGTGCCAGCAGCAGGACAGGGGGAGGAAACACCATATATTTT. Its protein product is CASSRTGGGNTIYF.